A selection of T cell receptor beta chains follows, all from one sample in a study of beta chain features in type 1 diabetes. Libraries were prepared by immunoSEQ multiplex PCR; TCRdb keeps only in-frame clonotypes and omits some of them. Counted here are about 260,000 clones, 55% to 70% occurring once; the ten biggest clones make up around 0.057%. Sequencing used naive CD4+ T cells from blood. The origin of the receptors is a man aged 25 to 45 in good health. CDR3s include the opening cysteine and the closing phenylalanine or tryptophan. The order of the fields is V gene, D gene, clone size, J gene, CDR3 protein, CDR3 DNA. The D gene is left open where the match is weak. Size tells how often a clone was seen (once, few, many) or the class of an expanded clone, and some rows leave it out.

V gene: TRBV30; D gene: .; clone size: .; J gene: TRBJ1-1; CDR3 protein: CAWSVLGGTEAFF; CDR3 DNA: TGTGCCTGGAGTGTACTGGGGGGCACTGAAGCTTTCTTT
V gene: TRBV14; D gene: TRBD1; clone size: once; J gene: TRBJ2-5; CDR3 protein: CASSLSPGTGRETQYF; CDR3 DNA: TGTGCCAGCAGCCTTTCACCCGGGACAGGGAGAGAGACCCAGTACTTC
V gene: TRBV10-3; D gene: .; clone size: .; J gene: TRBJ1-1; CDR3 protein: CAISDNAEPTEAFF; CDR3 DNA: TGTGCCATCAGTGATAACGCGGAGCCCACTGAAGCTTTCTTT
V gene: TRBV7-2; D gene: .; clone size: .; J gene: TRBJ2-5; CDR3 protein: CASSLANSRETQYF; CDR3 DNA: TGTGCCAGCAGCTTAGCGAATAGTCGGGAGACCCAGTACTTC
V gene: TRBV29-1; D gene: .; clone size: .; J gene: TRBJ1-1; CDR3 protein: CSVAGLMNTEAFF; CDR3 DNA: TGCAGCGTTGCGGGTCTTATGAACACTGAAGCTTTCTTT
V gene: TRBV29-1; D gene: .; clone size: .; J gene: TRBJ1-2; CDR3 protein: CSVEGYGYTF; CDR3 DNA: TGCAGCGTTGAAGGCTATGGCTACACCTTC
V gene: TRBV28; D gene: .; clone size: .; J gene: TRBJ1-5; CDR3 protein: CASSLGNQPQHF; CDR3 DNA: TGTGCCAGCAGTTTGGGGAATCAGCCCCAGCATTTT
V gene: TRBV30; D gene: TRBD2; clone size: .; J gene: TRBJ2-4; CDR3 protein: CAWSVGGAGAKNIQYF; CDR3 DNA: TGTGCCTGGAGTGTCGGGGGGGCCGGAGCCAAAAACATTCAGTACTTC
V gene: TRBV29-1; D gene: .; clone size: .; J gene: TRBJ2-3; CDR3 protein: CSVEDSVDFFTDTQYF; CDR3 DNA: TGCAGCGTAGAGGACAGTGTGGACTTTTTCACAGATACGCAGTATTTT
V gene: TRBV19; D gene: .; clone size: .; J gene: TRBJ2-1; CDR3 protein: CASSIVAEKQFF; CDR3 DNA: TGTGCCAGTAGTATAGTAGCGGAAAAGCAGTTCTTC
V gene: TRBV11-2; D gene: TRBD1; clone size: .; J gene: TRBJ2-3; CDR3 protein: CASSLVGTGSDTQYF; CDR3 DNA: TGTGCCAGCAGCTTAGTTGGGACAGGGTCAGATACGCAGTATTTT
V gene: TRBV4-1; D gene: TRBD2; clone size: .; J gene: TRBJ2-1; CDR3 protein: CASSQGGSGTYNEQFF; CDR3 DNA: TGCGCCAGCAGCCAAGGGGGTAGCGGGACTTACAATGAGCAGTTCTTC
V gene: TRBV5-1; D gene: TRBD2; clone size: few; J gene: TRBJ2-1; CDR3 protein: CASSARSGRNEQFF; CDR3 DNA: TGCGCCAGCAGCGCGAGGAGCGGGAGGAATGAGCAGTTCTTC